Sequencing of this T cell receptor (beta chain) was carried out in a study of resident and recirculating memory T cells in vitiligo. Findings and caveats of the study: Different lesions suggested infiltration by different T cell clones.

V shed 4 bases, J shed 3 bases, and the junction held 5 bases outside the gene matches. The CDR3 has 14 amino acids. Germline CDR1 reads ENHRY; CDR2 reads SYGVKD. The data were produced by immunoSEQ multiplex PCR, yet TCRdb's version contains in-frame clones alone and is incomplete. The data contain about 42,000 clones, 80% to 95% of them singletons. Notes on this clone: The antigen remains unidentified.

This TCR was sampled from a male donor with vitiligo. Sequenced: blood. J is TRBJ1-2 and V is TRBV10-3; the match to TRBD1 covers 7 bases. In DNA, the CDR3 is TGTGCCATCAGTGTACAGGGGTCGGACTATGGCTACACCTTC. Its protein product is CAISVQGSDYGYTF.